This is a list of T cell receptor beta chains from one sample in a study of T cells after yellow fever vaccination. TCRdb used MiXCR to reprocess the 5' RACE reads, holding one entry per CDR3 protein. The data show some 200,000 distinct CDR3 sequences, with about 10% seen just once and 36% held by the top ten. This material consisted of CD8+ T cells sorted from PBMCs, taken 15 days after the yellow fever booster vaccination. Receptors were obtained from a man younger than 35 who received the YFV17D yellow fever vaccine. CDR3s include the opening cysteine and the closing phenylalanine or tryptophan. The order of the fields is V gene, J gene, clone size, D gene, CDR3 DNA, CDR3 protein. A D gene is named only where the DNA matches it firmly. The listing skips clone size in some rows; elsewhere it reads once, few, many or a size class.

TRBV12-3/TRBV12-4	TRBJ1-3	few	TRBD1	TGTGCCACCACCGGGACAGGGATCTCTGGAAACACCATATATTTT	CATTGTGISGNTIYF
TRBV6-5	TRBJ1-2	few	TRBD1	TGTGCCAGCCGGGAGACAGGGGGCATGGATGGCTACACCTTC	CASRETGGMDGYTF
TRBV7-9	TRBJ2-2	few	NA	TGTGCCAGCAGCGCAGGGACAACTACCGGGGAGCTGTTTTTT	CASSAGTTTGELFF
TRBV4-1	TRBJ1-6	few	NA	TGCGCCAGCAGCTATGGGGGGGAGAATTCACCCCTCCACTTT	CASSYGGENSPLHF
TRBV6-6	TRBJ1-4	few	NA	TGTGCCAGCAGTTACTCGAGTAATGAAAAACTGTTTTTT	CASSYSSNEKLFF
TRBV7-9	TRBJ2-7	few	NA	TGCACCTGGGGGGTCAACGAGCAGTACTTC	CTWGVNEQYF
TRBV7-6	TRBJ1-1	once	NA	TGTGCCAGCAGCTTATGGTCTTCTAACCCTGAAGCTTTCTTT	CASSLWSSNPEAFF
TRBV11-2	TRBJ2-6	NA	NA	TGTGCCAGCAGCCTAACCTTTCGACAGGCTGCCTTCTCTGGGGCCAACGTCCTGACTTTC	CASSLTFRQAAFSGANVLTF
TRBV27	TRBJ2-1	few	NA	TGTGCCAGCAGAAGACCTAACGAGAGGGGTGAGCAGTTCTTC	CASRRPNERGEQFF
TRBV11-2	TRBJ2-7	many	NA	TGTGCCAGCAGCTCAGACTCCGGGACATCCTACGAGCAGTACTTC	CASSSDSGTSYEQYF
TRBV28	TRBJ2-5	many	NA	TGTGCCAGCAGCCCCATGAGCGCGATGGGAGAGACCCAGTACTTC	CASSPMSAMGETQYF
TRBV5-1	TRBJ1-3	NA	TRBD1	TGCGCCAGCAGCCCTGGGGACAGCGGGTTTGGAAACACCATATATTTT	CASSPGDSGFGNTIYF
TRBV3-1	TRBJ2-3	many	NA	TGTGCCAGCAGCGAAGGCAGGGATACGCAGTATTTT	CASSEGRDTQYF
TRBV7-2	TRBJ2-1	NA	TRBD2	TGTGCCAGCAGGCGACTAGCGGGGGCCGCGGCGTACGATGAGCAGTTCTTC	CASRRLAGAAAYDEQFF
TRBV11-2	TRBJ2-5	few	NA	TGTGCCAGCAGCGCGGCAGGGGTCACACAAGAGACCCAGTACTTC	CASSAAGVTQETQYF
TRBV6-5	TRBJ2-2	NA	TRBD2	TGTGCCAGCAGTTGGGGACTAGCGGGGGGTCCGAACACCGGGGAGCTGTTTTTT	CASSWGLAGGPNTGELFF
TRBV4-2	TRBJ2-1	many	NA	TGTGCCAGCAGCCCTAGTCAGGAGCGGTACAATGAGCAGTTCTTC	CASSPSQERYNEQFF
TRBV7-9	TRBJ2-7	NA	NA	TGTGCCATCGCCGGCGGTAGCTCCTACGAGCAGTACTTC	CAIAGGSSYEQYF
TRBV4-3	TRBJ1-2	few	NA	TGCGCCAGCAGCCAAGATTTAAGGCCGGCGTTCTATGGCTACACCTTC	CASSQDLRPAFYGYTF
TRBV12-3/TRBV12-4	TRBJ2-7	NA	TRBD2	TGTGCCAGCAGCTCGACTAGCGGGGGGCAGAGCTCCTACGAGCAGTACTTC	CASSSTSGGQSSYEQYF
TRBV6-2/TRBV6-3	TRBJ1-1	NA	NA	TGTGCCAGCAGTTTATCCAACGCTGAAGCTTTCTTT	CASSLSNAEAFF
TRBV11-2	TRBJ2-5	few	NA	TGTGCCAGCTCCTCGGGTGCAGGGCGGCTGGGAGAGACCCAGTACTTC	CASSSGAGRLGETQYF
TRBV6-5	TRBJ2-3	NA	TRBD2	TGTGCCAGCACCCTGACTAGCGGATCCCCCGCAGATACGCAGTATTTT	CASTLTSGSPADTQYF
TRBV4-3	TRBJ2-1	NA	NA	TGCGCCAGCAGCCAAGTGAGCGGGCTCAATGAGCAGTTCTTC	CASSQVSGLNEQFF
TRBV27	TRBJ2-1	few	NA	TGTGCCAGCACCCGGACTGGCGACAATGAGCAGTTCTTC	CASTRTGDNEQFF
TRBV9	TRBJ2-7	NA	NA	TGTGCCAGCAGCGTAGGCGTAGGGCCGGGTGAGCAGTACTTC	CASSVGVGPGEQYF
TRBV4-3	TRBJ2-3	NA	NA	TGCGCCAGCAGCCAAGCTTCAGGGGAACTGGCCCCAGATACGCAGTATTTT	CASSQASGELAPDTQYF
TRBV7-9	TRBJ2-7	NA	NA	TGTGCCAGCAGCTTAGTCACCACCCACTACGAGCAGTACTTC	CASSLVTTHYEQYF
TRBV20-1	TRBJ2-7	NA	TRBD1	TGCAGTGCTAGAGGACAGGGCTACGAGCAGTACTTC	CSARGQGYEQYF
TRBV27	TRBJ1-2	NA	NA	TGTGCCAGCAGCCTTACAGGAATCGGCTATGGCTACACCTTC	CASSLTGIGYGYTF
TRBV4-1	TRBJ1-1	few	NA	TGCGCCAGCAGCCAAGATAAGTTCTGGGATGAAGCTTTCTTT	CASSQDKFWDEAFF
TRBV25-1	TRBJ2-1	few	NA	TGTGCCAGCAGTCCGCAGGAGAGGGTTGAGCAGTTCTTC	CASSPQERVEQFF
TRBV27	TRBJ1-5	few	NA	TGTGCCAGCAGTCCAGGATCGAGCAATCAGCCCCAGCATTTT	CASSPGSSNQPQHF
TRBV6-2/TRBV6-3	TRBJ2-7	few	NA	TGTGCCAGCAAGAGGGCAGGGGTCTACGAGCAGTACTTC	CASKRAGVYEQYF
TRBV12-3/TRBV12-4	TRBJ2-2	NA	TRBD1	TGTGCCAGCACCAGGACAGGGAACACCGGGGAGCTGTTTTTT	CASTRTGNTGELFF
TRBV11-1	TRBJ1-1	few	NA	TGTGCCAGCAGCGAAAGTACCACTGAAGCTTTCTTT	CASSESTTEAFF
TRBV12-3/TRBV12-4	TRBJ2-3	few	TRBD2	TGTGCCACCTTACTAGCGACAGATACGCAGTATTTT	CATLLATDTQYF
TRBV5-1	TRBJ1-6	few	NA	TGCGCCAGCAGCCCGGGACAAAACTATAATTCACCCCTCCACTTT	CASSPGQNYNSPLHF
TRBV4-1	TRBJ2-7	NA	TRBD1	TGCGCCAGCAGCCAAGAACCGGGACAGTTCTACGAGCAGTACTTC	CASSQEPGQFYEQYF
TRBV27	TRBJ2-5	NA	NA	TGTGCCAGCAGTCCGCAGGACTGGTCCGGGGAGACCCAGTACTTC	CASSPQDWSGETQYF
TRBV6-4	TRBJ2-3	few	TRBD2	TGTGCCAGCAGTGACAATGTAGCGGGGGGGCCTGGTACGCAGTATTTT	CASSDNVAGGPGTQYF
TRBV7-3	TRBJ2-5	few	NA	TGTGCCAGCAGCTTAACGGGGGGGCTGGAGACCCAGTACTTC	CASSLTGGLETQYF
TRBV29-1	TRBJ1-2	NA	NA	TGCAGCGTTGAAGATCCTTACAGGGCCCCCTATGGCTACACCTTC	CSVEDPYRAPYGYTF
TRBV7-9	TRBJ1-1	many	TRBD1	TGTGCCAGCAGCTTAGACTGGGACAGGGGCGTGAACACTGAAGCTTTCTTT	CASSLDWDRGVNTEAFF
TRBV6-2/TRBV6-3	TRBJ2-3	NA	NA	TGTGCCAGCAGAAATAGCGGTTACGTGGATACGCAGTATTTT	CASRNSGYVDTQYF
TRBV6-6	TRBJ1-1	NA	NA	TGTGCCAGCAGTTACCGGGACGAGGGAACTGAAGCTTTCTTT	CASSYRDEGTEAFF
TRBV2	TRBJ2-7	many	NA	TGTGCCAGCTGCCCCCTAGGGGGGACGGTAGCCTACGAGCAGTACTTC	CASCPLGGTVAYEQYF
TRBV7-3	TRBJ2-1	few	NA	TGTGCCAGCAGCTTGGGCTCTACATCCTACAATGAGCAGTTCTTC	CASSLGSTSYNEQFF
TRBV7-9	TRBJ2-1	NA	NA	TGTGCCAGCACATACCCCACTCTCAGGGATGAGCAGTTCTTC	CASTYPTLRDEQFF
TRBV30	TRBJ2-3	NA	TRBD2	TGTGCCTGCAACCCGGGACTAGCGGGGGGGCCAACCCCAGATACGCAGTATTTT	CACNPGLAGGPTPDTQYF
TRBV5-1	TRBJ1-4	many	NA	TGCGCCAGCAGCTTGGCCAGGGTTTTGGAAAAACTGTTTTTT	CASSLARVLEKLFF
TRBV7-9	TRBJ1-6	NA	TRBD1	TGTGCCAGCAGCCAGGGGGGGCGGATTAATTCACCCCTCCACTTT	CASSQGGRINSPLHF
TRBV29-1	TRBJ2-2	NA	TRBD1	TGCAGCGTACAGGGGGCGAACACCGGGGAGCTGTTTTTT	CSVQGANTGELFF
TRBV7-8	TRBJ1-1	few	NA	TGTGCCAGCACCCCTCTGGCAGTTTCCGAAGCTTTCTTT	CASTPLAVSEAFF
TRBV30	TRBJ1-1	many	NA	TGTGCCTTAGAGGGAATGAACACTGAAGCTTTCTTT	CALEGMNTEAFF
TRBV7-9	TRBJ1-1	NA	NA	TGTGCCAGCAGCCCGCCGGGGAGTTACACTGAAGCTTTCTTT	CASSPPGSYTEAFF
TRBV12-3/TRBV12-4	TRBJ2-1	few	TRBD2	TGTGCCAGCAGTGACGGACTAGTTCAGAATGAGCAGTTCTTC	CASSDGLVQNEQFF